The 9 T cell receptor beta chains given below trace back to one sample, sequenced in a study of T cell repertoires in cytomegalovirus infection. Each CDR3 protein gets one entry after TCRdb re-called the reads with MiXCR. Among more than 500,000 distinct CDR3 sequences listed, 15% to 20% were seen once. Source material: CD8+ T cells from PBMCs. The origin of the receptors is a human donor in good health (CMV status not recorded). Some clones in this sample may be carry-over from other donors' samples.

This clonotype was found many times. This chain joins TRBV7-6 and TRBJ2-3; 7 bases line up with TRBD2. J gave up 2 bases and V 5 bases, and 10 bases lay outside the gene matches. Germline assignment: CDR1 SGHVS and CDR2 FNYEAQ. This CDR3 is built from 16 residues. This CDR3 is CASSLGTGGSTDTQYF. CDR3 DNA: TGTGCCAGCAGCCTCGGGACGGGAGGATCCACAGATACGCAGTATTTT.

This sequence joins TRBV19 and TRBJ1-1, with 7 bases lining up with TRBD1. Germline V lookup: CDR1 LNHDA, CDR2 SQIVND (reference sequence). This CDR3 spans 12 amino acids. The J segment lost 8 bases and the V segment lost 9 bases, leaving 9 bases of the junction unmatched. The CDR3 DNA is TGTGCCAGCCAGACAGGGAGAGTCGAAGCTTTCTTT. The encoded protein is CASQTGRVEAFF.

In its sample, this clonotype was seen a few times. CDR3 bases: TGTGCCAGCAGTTTACTGTTACAGGACACCGGGGAGCTGTTTTTT. Its protein is CASSLLLQDTGELFF. The chain employs TRBV28 and TRBJ2-2; TRBD1 is a possible D gene (5 bases). The V and J ends lost 2 bases and 3 bases respectively, with 10 bases between them. The germline V gene has CDR1 MDHEN and CDR2 SYDVKM. The CDR3 spans 15 residues. Together with reference TRBV28 and TRBJ2-2, the CDR3 gives the full variable domain: DVKVTQSSRYLVKRTGEKVFLECVQDMDHENMFWYRQDPGLGLRLIYFSYDVKMKEKGDIPEGYSVSREKKERFSLILESASTNQTSMYLCASSLLLQDTGELFFGEGSRLTVL.

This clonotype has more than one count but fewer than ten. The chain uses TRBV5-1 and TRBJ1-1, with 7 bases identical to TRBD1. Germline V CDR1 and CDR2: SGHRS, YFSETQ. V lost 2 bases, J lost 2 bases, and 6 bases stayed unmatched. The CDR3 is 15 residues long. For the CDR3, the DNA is TGCGCCAGCAGCTTTACAGGGGTAGCCAACACTGAAGCTTTCTTT. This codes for CASSFTGVANTEAFF.

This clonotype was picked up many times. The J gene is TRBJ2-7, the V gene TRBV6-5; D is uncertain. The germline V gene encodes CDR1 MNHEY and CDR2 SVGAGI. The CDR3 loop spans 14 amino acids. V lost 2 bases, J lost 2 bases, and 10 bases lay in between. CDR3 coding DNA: TGTGCCAGCAGTTACAAGGGCATCGCCTACGAGCAGTACTTC. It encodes CASSYKGIAYEQYF.

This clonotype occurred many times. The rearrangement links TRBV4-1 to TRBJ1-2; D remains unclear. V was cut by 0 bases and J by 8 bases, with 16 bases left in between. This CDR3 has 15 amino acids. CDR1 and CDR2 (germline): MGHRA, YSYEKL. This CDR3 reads CASSQEFSPGGGYTF. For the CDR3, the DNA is TGCGCCAGCAGCCAAGAGTTCTCGCCAGGTGGCGGCTACACCTTC.

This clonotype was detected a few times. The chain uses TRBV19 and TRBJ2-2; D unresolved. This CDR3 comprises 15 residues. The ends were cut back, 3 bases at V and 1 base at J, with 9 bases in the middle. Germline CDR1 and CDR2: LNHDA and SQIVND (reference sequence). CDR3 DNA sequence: TGTGCCAGTAGTATTGGCGGTCTGAACACCGGGGAGCTGTTTTTT. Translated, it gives CASSIGGLNTGELFF. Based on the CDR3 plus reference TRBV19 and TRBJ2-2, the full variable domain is DGGITQSPKYLFRKEGQNVTLSCEQNLNHDAMYWYRQDPGQGLRLIYYSQIVNDFQKGDIAEGYSVSREKKESFPLTVTSAQKNPTAFYLCASSIGGLNTGELFFGEGSRLTVL.

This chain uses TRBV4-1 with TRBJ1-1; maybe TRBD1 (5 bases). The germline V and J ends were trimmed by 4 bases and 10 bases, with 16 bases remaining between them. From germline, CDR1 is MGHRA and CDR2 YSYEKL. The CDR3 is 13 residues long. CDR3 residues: CASSPPGADRAFF. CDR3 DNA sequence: TGCGCCAGCAGCCCACCCGGGGCCGACCGAGCTTTCTTT.

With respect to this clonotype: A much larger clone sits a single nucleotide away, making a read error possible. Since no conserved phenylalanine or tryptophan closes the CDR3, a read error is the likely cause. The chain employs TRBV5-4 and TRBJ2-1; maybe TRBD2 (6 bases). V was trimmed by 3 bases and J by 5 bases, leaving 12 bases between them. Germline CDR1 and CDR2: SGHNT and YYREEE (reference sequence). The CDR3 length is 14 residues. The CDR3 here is CASSYLDYDNEQFL. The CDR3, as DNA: TGTGCCAGCAGCTACCTGGACTATGACAATGAGCAGTTCTTA.